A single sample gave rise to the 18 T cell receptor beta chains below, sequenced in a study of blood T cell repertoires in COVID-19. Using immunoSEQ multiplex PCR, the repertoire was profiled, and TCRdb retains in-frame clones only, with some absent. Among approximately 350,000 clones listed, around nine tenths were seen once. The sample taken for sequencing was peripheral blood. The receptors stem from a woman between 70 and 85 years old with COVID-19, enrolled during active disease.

CDR3 sequence reads: CASSEGGGRTQYF. The CDR3 coding sequence is TGTGCCAGCAGTGAAGGCGGGGGGCGGACGCAGTATTTT. The chain uses TRBV25-1 and TRBJ2-3, with 8 bases identical to TRBD2. The ends lost 2 bases at V and 9 bases at J; junction bases unmatched: 4. The CDR3 covers 13 residues. CDR1 and CDR2 from the germline V gene are MGHDK and SYGVNS. Complete variable domain (other parts from reference TRBV25-1 and TRBJ2-3): EADIYQTPRYLVIGTGKKITLECSQTMGHDKMYWYQQDPGMELHLIHYSYGVNSTEKGDLSSESTVSRIRTEHFPLTLESARPSHTSQYLCASSEGGGRTQYFGPGTRLTVL.

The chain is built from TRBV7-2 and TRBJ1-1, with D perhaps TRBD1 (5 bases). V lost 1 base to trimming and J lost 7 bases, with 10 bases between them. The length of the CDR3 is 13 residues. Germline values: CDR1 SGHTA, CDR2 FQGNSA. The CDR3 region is CASSLGGAIEAFF. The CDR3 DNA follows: TGTGCCAGCAGCTTAGGGGGCGCGATTGAAGCTTTCTTT.

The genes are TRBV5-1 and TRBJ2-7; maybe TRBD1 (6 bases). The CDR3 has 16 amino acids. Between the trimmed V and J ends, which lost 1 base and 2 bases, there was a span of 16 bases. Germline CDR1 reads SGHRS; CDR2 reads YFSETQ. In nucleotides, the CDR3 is TGCGCCAGCAGCTTGTCGAACAACAGGGAACCCTACGAGCAGTACTTC. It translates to CASSLSNNREPYEQYF.

The CDR3 DNA reads as TGTGCCAGCAGCTTCTCAGGGGGAAACACCATATATTTT. The encoded protein is CASSFSGGNTIYF. The chain links TRBV11-2 to TRBJ1-3; TRBD1 is a possible D gene (5 bases). This CDR3 contains 13 residues. The V gene lost 3 bases and the J gene lost 4 bases, with 7 bases spanning the gap. Germline values: CDR1 SGHAT, CDR2 FQNNGV.

DNA of the CDR3: TGTGCCACCAGCCAGACAGGGGGATGGTATGGCTACACCTTC. Translating it yields CATSQTGGWYGYTF. The V call is TRBV24-1, the J call TRBJ1-2; 9 bases fit TRBD1. The CDR3 is made up of 14 amino acids. With V trimmed by 7 bases and J by 5 bases, 7 bases remained unmatched. Germline V gives CDR1 KGHDR, CDR2 SFDVKD.

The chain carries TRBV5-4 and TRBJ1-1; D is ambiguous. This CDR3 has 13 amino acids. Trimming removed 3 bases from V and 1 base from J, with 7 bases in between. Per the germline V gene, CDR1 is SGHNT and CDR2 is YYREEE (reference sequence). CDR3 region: CASSSSGNTEAFF. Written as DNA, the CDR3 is TGTGCCAGCAGCTCGTCCGGGAACACTGAAGCTTTCTTT.

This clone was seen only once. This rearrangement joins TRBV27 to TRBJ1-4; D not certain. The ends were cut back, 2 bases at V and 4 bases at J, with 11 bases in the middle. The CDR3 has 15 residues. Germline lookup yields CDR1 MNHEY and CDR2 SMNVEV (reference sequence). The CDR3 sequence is CASSLDQRGNEKLFF. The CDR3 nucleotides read TGTGCCAGCAGTTTAGACCAACGGGGTAATGAAAAACTGTTTTTT.

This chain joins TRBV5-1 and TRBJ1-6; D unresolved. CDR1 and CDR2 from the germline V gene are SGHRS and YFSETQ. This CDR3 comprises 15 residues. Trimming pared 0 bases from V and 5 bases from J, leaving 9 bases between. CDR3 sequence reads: CASSLDPSDNSPLHF. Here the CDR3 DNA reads TGCGCCAGCAGCTTGGACCCCAGTGATAATTCACCCCTCCACTTT.

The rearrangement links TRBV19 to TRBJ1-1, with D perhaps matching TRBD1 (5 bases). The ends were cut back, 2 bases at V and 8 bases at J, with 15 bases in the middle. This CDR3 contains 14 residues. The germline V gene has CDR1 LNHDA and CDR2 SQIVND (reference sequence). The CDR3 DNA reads TGTGCCAGTAGTATACAGGGCCTCTCTGGCGAAGCTTTCTTT. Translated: CASSIQGLSGEAFF.

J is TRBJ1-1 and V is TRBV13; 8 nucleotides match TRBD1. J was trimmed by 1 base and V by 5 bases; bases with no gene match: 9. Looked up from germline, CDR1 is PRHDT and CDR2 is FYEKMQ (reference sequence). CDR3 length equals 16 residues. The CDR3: CASSPRTGRGNTEAFF. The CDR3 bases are TGTGCCAGCAGCCCTCGGACAGGGAGGGGGAACACTGAAGCTTTCTTT. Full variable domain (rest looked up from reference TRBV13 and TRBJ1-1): AAGVIQSPRHLIKEKRETATLKCYPIPRHDTVYWYQQGPGQDPQFLISFYEKMQSDKGSIPDRFSAQQFSDYHSELNMSSLELGDSALYFCASSPRTGRGNTEAFFGQGTRLTVV.

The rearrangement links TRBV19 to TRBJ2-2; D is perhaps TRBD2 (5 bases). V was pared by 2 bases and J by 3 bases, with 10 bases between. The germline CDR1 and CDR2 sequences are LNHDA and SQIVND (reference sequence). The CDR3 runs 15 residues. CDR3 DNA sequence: TGTGCCAGTAGTATAAGGGAGTCGGACACCGGGGAGCTGTTTTTT. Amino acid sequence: CASSIRESDTGELFF.

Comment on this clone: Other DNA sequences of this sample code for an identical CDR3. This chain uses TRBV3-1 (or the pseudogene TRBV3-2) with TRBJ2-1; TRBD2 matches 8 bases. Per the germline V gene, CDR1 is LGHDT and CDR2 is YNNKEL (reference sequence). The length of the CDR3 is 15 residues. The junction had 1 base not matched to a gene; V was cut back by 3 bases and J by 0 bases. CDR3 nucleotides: TGTGCCAGCAGCCAGGGACTAGACTCCTACAATGAGCAGTTCTTC. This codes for CASSQGLDSYNEQFF.

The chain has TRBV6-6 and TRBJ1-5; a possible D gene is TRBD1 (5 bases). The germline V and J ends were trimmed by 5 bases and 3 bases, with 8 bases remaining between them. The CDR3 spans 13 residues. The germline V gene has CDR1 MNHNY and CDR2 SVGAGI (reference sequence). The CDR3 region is CASSRQNNQPQHF. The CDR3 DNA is TGTGCCAGCAGTCGACAGAACAATCAGCCCCAGCATTTT.

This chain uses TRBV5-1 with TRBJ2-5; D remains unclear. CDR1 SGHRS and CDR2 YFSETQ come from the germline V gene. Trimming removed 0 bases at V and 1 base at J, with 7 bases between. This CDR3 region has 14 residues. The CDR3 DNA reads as TGCGCCAGCAGCTTGGCCCGAGGCCAAGAGACCCAGTACTTC. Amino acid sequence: CASSLARGQETQYF.

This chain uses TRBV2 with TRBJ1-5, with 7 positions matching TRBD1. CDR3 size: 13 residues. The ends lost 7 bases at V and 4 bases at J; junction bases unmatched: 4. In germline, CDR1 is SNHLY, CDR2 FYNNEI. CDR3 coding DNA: TGTGCCAGCAACGCGGACAGGAATCAGCCCCAGCATTTT. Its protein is CASNADRNQPQHF.

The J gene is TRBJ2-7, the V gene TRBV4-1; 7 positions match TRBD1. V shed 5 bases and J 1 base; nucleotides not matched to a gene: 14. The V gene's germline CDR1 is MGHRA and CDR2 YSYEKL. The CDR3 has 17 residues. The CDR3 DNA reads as TGCGCCAGCAGCTTCCGGGACAGCTACCCTCCGTCCTACGAGCAGTACTTC. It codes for CASSFRDSYPPSYEQYF.

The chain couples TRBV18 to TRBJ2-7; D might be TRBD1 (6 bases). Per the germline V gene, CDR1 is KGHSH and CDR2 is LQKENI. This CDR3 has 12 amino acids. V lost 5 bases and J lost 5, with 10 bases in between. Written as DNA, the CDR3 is TGTGCCAGCTCAAGGGACACCGACGAGCAGTACTTC. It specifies CASSRDTDEQYF.

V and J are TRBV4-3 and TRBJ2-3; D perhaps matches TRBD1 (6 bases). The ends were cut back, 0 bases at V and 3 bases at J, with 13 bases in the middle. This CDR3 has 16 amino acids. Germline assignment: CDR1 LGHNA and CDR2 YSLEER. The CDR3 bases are TGCGCCAGCAGCCAAGAGAACAGGGAATTAACAGATACGCAGTATTTT. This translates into CASSQENRELTDTQYF.